This T cell receptor beta chain was observed in a study of regulatory T cells in long-lasting Graves disease (dated by TCRdb to about 2021). Study-wide context: Antithyroid drugs had been taken for less than 3 months by newly diagnosed Graves' disease patients. Peripheral blood TCR sequencing and RNA sequencing compared persistent Graves' disease patients with newly diagnosed Graves' disease patients. The study took place in China and was registered as a clinical trial. A total of approximately 35 samples underwent TCR sequencing: about 13 from persistent and about 20 from newly diagnosed Graves' disease patients. Study-level results and caveats: Because the primary lesion, thyroid tissue, could not be accessed, the study looked at peripheral blood alone. Compared with newly diagnosed patients, patients with persistent Graves' disease had lower TCR Shannon entropy and fewer highly expanded clones, which suggests clonal expansion. The small sample size was acknowledged by the authors as a limitation that may reduce accuracy. Persistent patients shared more public clonotypes among themselves (around 3,000) than newly diagnosed patients did (about 970). Sequencing and analysis were restricted to the TCR beta chain. Preferential use of TRBV28, TRBJ1-2 and TRBJ2-5 was observed in persistent disease, whereas TRBV20-1 and TRBJ2-1 were favored in newly diagnosed disease.

Per the publication, the time point label means: newly diagnosed GD, antithyroid drugs for less than 3 months. RNA was extracted from PBMCs in TRIzol for both TCR sequencing and RNA sequencing. The diagnosis of Graves' disease followed American Thyroid Association guidelines. Patients were recruited from an endocrinology department in Xi'an, China. From each patient, around 9 milliliters of peripheral blood was collected into an EDTA anticoagulant tube. Ficoll Paque Plus density gradient separation was used to isolate PBMCs, and no further T cell sorting was performed. An Agilent 2100 Bioanalyzer and agarose gel were used to check RNA quality, while a NanoDrop 2000 measured RNA concentration. The protocol used for the library was multiplex PCR. TCRdb names Illumina HiSeq 4000 as the instrument used. TCR beta libraries were built with iRepertoire HTBI primers and Arm-PCR amplification of CDR3 regions. PCR products were gel purified before sequencing. Under the source paper's analysis protocol: Across samples, 60 to 80 TRBV and 13 to 15 TRBJ segments were identified and used for gene usage analysis of CDR3 amino acid clonotypes. Filtered high-quality paired reads were merged into contigs using COPE and FqMerger. BLAST was used to align contigs to IMGT TRBV, TRBD and TRBJ reference genes, and CDR3 was defined according to IMGT. Highly expanded clones were defined as clonotypes with a frequency above 0.1%. Shannon entropy was used to measure repertoire diversity, and the Gini coefficient was used to measure V-J evenness. Public clonotypes were defined as clonotypes shared by more than one individual. TCRdb ran its own pipeline on the public reads, namely fastp trimming at Q25 and MiXCR clone calling, and kept in-frame beta chains. Rows with one shared CDR3 protein collapse into an entry with the most common genes and DNA. It is TCRdb's table, rather than the study itself, that gives the V and J calls and clone size. Within this sample are approximately 540,000 distinct CDR3 sequences, with 9.5% to 15% of them counted one time only. The ten largest make up around 9.3% of the sample.

Compared with germline, V lacks 3 bases and J lacks 5 bases; bases without a gene match: 8. Counted from cysteine to phenylalanine, this CDR3 has 14 amino acids. Kept here is only the CDR3 DNA, which spans 42 bases and is read in frame from base 1. CDR1 is given as DFQATT and CDR2 as SNEGSKA, both from the germline V gene (reference sequence). A note on this clonotype: Its specific antigen is unknown. Qualities for individual bases were not recorded, and no much larger clone is one base off.

These data were also filed under a second study, of T cells in Graves' hyperthyroidism and ophthalmopathy. The second study's authors report: Stable Graves' hyperthyroidism was defined as no progression to ophthalmopathy during 18 months of follow-up. Hyperthyroidism patients were newly diagnosed, had a disease duration of under 2 months, and were aged 18 to 65 years. Exclusion was applied to patients with uncontrolled infections, other autoimmune diseases, pregnancy or lactation. Clinical symptoms, serum thyroxine and TRAb, thyroid ultrasound, and orbital computed tomography formed the basis for the diagnoses. For the first round of RT-PCR on the TCR CDR3, the HTBI primer set was used together with the Qiagen OneStep RT-PCR kit. Most expanded thyroid clonotypes (frequency above 0.001) were also detected in blood, suggesting blood repertoires may reflect thyroid immune responses. Ophthalmopathy was separated from stable hyperthyroidism by a 13 V-J signature model, with approximately 90% sensitivity and just over 81% specificity obtained in cross-validation and 80%/75% obtained in testing. In validation, progression to ophthalmopathy was predicted by the model with 70% to 71% sensitivity and 72.22% specificity, a median of 6.5 months before onset. TCR V-J signatures able to tell the groups apart were searched for in a discovery cohort of approximately 95 patients, of whom more than 40 had Graves' ophthalmopathy and more than 55 had stable Graves' hyperthyroidism. Prospective prediction of ophthalmopathy was tested in an independent validation cohort of fewer than 20 hyperthyroidism patients and 15 to 17 patients who later progressed to ophthalmopathy. The 85 to 100 discovery patients were randomly split 7:3 into training and test sets. The study also compared thyroid tissue and blood T-cell repertoires from 5 to 7 Graves' hyperthyroidism patients. Following sampling, methimazole starting at 30 mg daily was given to hyperthyroidism patients, and high-dose intravenous methylprednisolone was given to ophthalmopathy patients. Libraries were constructed in a second round of multiplex PCR, after which size selection and purification were carried out. The libraries were sequenced on an Illumina HiSeq2000 using paired-end 100 bp reads. SOAPnuke was used to process the raw data, with reads discarded if the reads contained adapters or uncalled bases, had a mean Phred below 15, or lacked an exact constant-primer or identifier match. High-quality paired reads were merged with COPE v1.2.5, and unique nucleotide sequences were defined as clonotypes. MiTCR v1.1 was used to align clonotypes to the IMGT TRBV, TRBD and TRBJ reference segments. Analysis was restricted to V-J combinations with a frequency above 0.0001, which covered just over 98% of repertoires. The TCS score was defined as the ratio of F50 (clonal expansion) to E x V (chaos), calculated using BLOSUM62-based TCRdist between CDR3 peptides within each V-J. Welch's t-statistics and random forest reduced just over 500 V-J features to about 12, which were used in a naive Bayes classifier (R e1071). Sample size was not statistically predetermined, and investigators were not blinded to group allocation. The paper describes TCR Vbeta CDR3 sequencing of 135 peripheral blood samples, made up of some 42 ophthalmopathy patients, 70 to 75 hyperthyroidism patients and 17 progressor patients.

Recombination linked TRBV20-1 to TRBJ2-7, with TRBD2 matching 9 junction bases. Sequencing used peripheral blood mononuclear cells (PBMCs), obtained at new diagnosis, from a patient treated with antithyroid drugs. This clonotype originated in a woman in her thirties with Graves disease. Donor details come from another sample of the same person, matched by shared clones. In nucleotides, the sequence is TGCAGTGCTAGCCCACCGGGACTAGCCCACGAGCAGTACTTC. Protein translation: CSASPPGLAHEQYF.